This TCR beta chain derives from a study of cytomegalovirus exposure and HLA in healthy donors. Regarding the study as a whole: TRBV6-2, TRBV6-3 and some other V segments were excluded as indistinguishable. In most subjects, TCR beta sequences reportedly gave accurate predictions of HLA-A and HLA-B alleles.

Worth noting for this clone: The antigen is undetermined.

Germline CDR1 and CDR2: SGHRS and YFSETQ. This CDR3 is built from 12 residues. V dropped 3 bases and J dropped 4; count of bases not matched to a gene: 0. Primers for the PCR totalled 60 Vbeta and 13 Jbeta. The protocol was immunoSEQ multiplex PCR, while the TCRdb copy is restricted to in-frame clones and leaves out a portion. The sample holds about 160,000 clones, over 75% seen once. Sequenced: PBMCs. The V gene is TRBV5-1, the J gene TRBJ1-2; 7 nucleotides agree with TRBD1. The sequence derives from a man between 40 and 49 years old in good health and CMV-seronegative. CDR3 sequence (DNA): TGCGCCAGCAGCTGGGACAGCTATGGCTACACCTTC. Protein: CASSWDSYGYTF.